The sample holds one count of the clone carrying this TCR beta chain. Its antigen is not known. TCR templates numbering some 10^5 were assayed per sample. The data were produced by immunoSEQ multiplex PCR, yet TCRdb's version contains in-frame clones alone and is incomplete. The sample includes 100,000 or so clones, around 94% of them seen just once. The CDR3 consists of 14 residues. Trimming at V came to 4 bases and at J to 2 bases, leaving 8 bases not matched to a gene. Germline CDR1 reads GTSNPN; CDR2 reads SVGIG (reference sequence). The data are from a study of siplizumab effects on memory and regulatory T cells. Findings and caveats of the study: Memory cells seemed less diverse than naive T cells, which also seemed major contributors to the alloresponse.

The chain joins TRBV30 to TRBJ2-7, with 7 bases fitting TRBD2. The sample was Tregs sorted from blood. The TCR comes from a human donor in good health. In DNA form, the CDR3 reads TGTGCCTGGATGAGGGGAGGGATGGCCTACGAGCAGTACTTC. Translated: CAWMRGGMAYEQYF.